This TCR beta chain came from a study of T cells after yellow fever vaccination. Study in general: Low-cell-number fractions underwent preparation using SMART-Seq v4 Ultra Low Input.

UMIs and a universal primer site were added when TCR cDNA was made by 5'RACE template switching. Via MiXCR, TCRdb re-called the 5' RACE reads, giving one row per CDR3 protein. The profile shows 500,000 to 700,000 distinct CDR3 sequences, less than 20% of them singletons. The CDR3 runs to 14 residues. V lost 8 bases to trimming and J lost 2 bases; unmatched junction nucleotides: 8. Germline CDR1 is SGHTA and CDR2 is FQGTGA. The study's findings and limits: Post-booster samples contained most primary-vaccination clones (more than 95% CD4, about 87% CD8).

This clonotype was seen a few times. Its antigen is undetermined. The chain has TRBV7-3 and TRBJ2-7, with 8 bases fitting TRBD1. This receptor was identified in a man aged 25-45 years who received the YFV17D yellow fever vaccine. The material was PBMCs, obtained 15 days after the yellow fever booster vaccination. The CDR3: CASAQSGQAYEQYF. The CDR3 DNA follows: TGTGCCAGCGCCCAATCGGGACAGGCCTACGAGCAGTACTTC. Combining the CDR3 with reference TRBV7-3 and TRBJ2-7 gives the whole variable domain GAGVSQTPSNKVTEKGKYVELRCDPISGHTALYWYRQSLGQGPEFLIYFQGTGAADDSGLPNDRFFAVRPEGSVSTLKIQRTERGDSAVYLCASAQSGQAYEQYFGPGTRLTVT.